Listed here are 8 T cell receptor beta chains from one sample, sequenced in a study of cytomegalovirus exposure and HLA in healthy donors. PCR was performed using 60 Vbeta and 13 Jbeta primers. Measured with immunoSEQ multiplex PCR; TCRdb has only the in-frame clones, and not every one. The data show around 150,000 clones, with roughly 75% seen just once and 6.5% to 7% held by the top ten. Sequencing used PBMCs. The receptor source for this set is a man in his forties or fifties in good health and CMV-seropositive.

The V gene is TRBV15, the J gene TRBJ1-1; possible D gene TRBD1, 6 bases. This CDR3 contains 17 residues. Germline V gene sequence: CDR1 LNHNV, CDR2 YYDKDF (reference sequence). Trimming left V 8 bases short and J 1 base short, with 23 bases between. The DNA for the CDR3 is TGTGCCACCTTTCCACCTCCGGGGACACCTCAGAACACTGAAGCTTTCTTT. It specifies CATFPPPGTPQNTEAFF.

This rearrangement joins TRBV5-1 to TRBJ1-1; the D is unclear. Germline V CDR1 and CDR2: SGHRS, YFSETQ. V lost 1 base to trimming and J lost 1 base, with 8 bases between them. This CDR3 contains 14 residues. CDR3 coding DNA: TGCGCCAGCAGCTTGTCGGGATCGAACACTGAAGCTTTCTTT. Residues: CASSLSGSNTEAFF.

The CDR3 nucleotides are TGTGCCAGCAGCTTAGACAGCGGTTTGGAGCAGTACTTC. This translates into CASSLDSGLEQYF. This rearrangement joins TRBV11-2 to TRBJ2-7; D might be TRBD2 (5 bases). Germline-derived CDR1 and CDR2 are SGHAT and FQNNGV. The CDR3 runs to 13 residues. Trimming stripped 0 bases from V and 7 bases from J, with 10 bases between.

The chain uses TRBV5-1 and TRBJ2-6; 10 bases match TRBD1. With V trimmed by 4 bases and J by 1 base, 5 bases remained unmatched. This CDR3 is built from 17 residues. The V gene's germline CDR1 is SGHRS and CDR2 YFSETQ. This chain's CDR3 is CASSLRDRGSGANVLTF. In DNA, the CDR3 is TGCGCCAGCAGCCTCCGGGACAGGGGTTCTGGGGCCAACGTCCTGACTTTC.

DNA of the CDR3: TGTGCCAGCATCCGGTGGGCCAGAAACACTGAAGCTTTCTTT. It is translated as CASIRWARNTEAFF. The rearrangement links TRBV2 to TRBJ1-1; D unclear. Germline V gene sequence: CDR1 SNHLY, CDR2 FYNNEI. Trimming cost V 7 bases and J 2 bases, with 14 bases left between them. The CDR3 extends over 14 amino acids.

The chain combines TRBV5-4 with TRBJ2-1, with 11 nucleotides matching TRBD2. There are 16 residues in the CDR3. Germline trimming cut 5 bases from V and 8 bases from J; bases unmatched to any gene: 12. Per germline, CDR1 SGHNT and CDR2 YYREEE (reference sequence). The CDR3 spells CASSAGIAGGLHEQFF. The DNA for the CDR3 is TGTGCCAGCAGTGCCGGGATAGCGGGAGGGCTCCATGAGCAGTTCTTC.

The rearrangement joins TRBV2 to TRBJ2-2, with a tentative D call TRBD1 (5 bases). There are 13 residues in the CDR3. Deletions cut 7 bases from V and 3 bases from J, with 9 bases between. The germline V gene encodes CDR1 SNHLY and CDR2 FYNNEI. The CDR3 DNA follows: TGTGCCAGCAAACAGGAGCACACCGGGGAGCTGTTTTTT. Amino acid sequence: CASKQEHTGELFF.

The V call is TRBV7-2, the J call TRBJ2-3, with 9 bases that match TRBD2. CDR1 and CDR2 (germline): SGHTA, FQGNSA. This CDR3 has 17 residues. The junction had 13 bases not matched to a gene; V was cut back by 5 bases and J by 4 bases. DNA of the CDR3: TGTGCCAGCAGCGGGGGCCCTAGCGGGAAGCCACCAGATACGCAGTATTTT. Protein sequence: CASSGGPSGKPPDTQYF.